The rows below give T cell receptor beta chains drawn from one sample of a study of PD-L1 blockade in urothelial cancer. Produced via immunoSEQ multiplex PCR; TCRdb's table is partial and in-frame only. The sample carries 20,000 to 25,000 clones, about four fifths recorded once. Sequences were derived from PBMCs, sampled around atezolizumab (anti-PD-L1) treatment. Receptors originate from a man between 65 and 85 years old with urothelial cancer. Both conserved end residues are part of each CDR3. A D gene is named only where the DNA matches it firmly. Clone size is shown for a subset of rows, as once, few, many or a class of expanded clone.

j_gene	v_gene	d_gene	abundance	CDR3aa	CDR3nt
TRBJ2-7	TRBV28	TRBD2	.	CASSLSGGGRRSEQYF	TGTGCCAGCAGTTTATCGGGGGGGGGCCGCCGGAGCGAGCAGTACTTC
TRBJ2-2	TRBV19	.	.	CASSPAGELFF	TGTGCCAGTAGTCCGGCCGGGGAGCTGTTTTTT
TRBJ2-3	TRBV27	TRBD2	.	CASSLSMTSGSTDTQYF	TGTGCCAGCAGTTTATCGATGACTAGCGGGAGCACAGATACGCAGTATTTT
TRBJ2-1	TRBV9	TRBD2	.	CASSSRTSGIHNEQFF	TGTGCCAGCAGCTCCAGGACTAGCGGGATACACAATGAGCAGTTCTTC
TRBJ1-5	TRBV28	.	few	CASSTHRDYSNQPQHF	TGTGCCAGCAGTACCCACAGGGATTATAGCAATCAGCCCCAGCATTTT
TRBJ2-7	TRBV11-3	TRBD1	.	CASSLGGDSSYEQYF	TGTGCCAGCAGCTTAGGAGGGGACAGCTCCTACGAGCAGTACTTC
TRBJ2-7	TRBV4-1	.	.	CASSQGTLLLPYEQYF	TGCGCCAGCAGCCAAGGTACCCTCCTACTACCCTACGAGCAGTACTTC
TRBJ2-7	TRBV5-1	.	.	CASSVDGSSYEQYF	TGCGCCAGCAGCGTGGACGGTAGCTCCTACGAGCAGTACTTC
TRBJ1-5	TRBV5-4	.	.	CASSLGASNQPQHF	TGTGCCAGCAGCTTGGGGGCAAGCAATCAGCCCCAGCATTTT
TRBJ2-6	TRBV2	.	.	CASRIEGGTDSGANVLTF	TGTGCCAGCAGAATAGAGGGGGGGACCGACTCTGGGGCCAACGTCCTGACTTTC
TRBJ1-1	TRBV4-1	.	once	CASSQVSRGRGTEAFF	TGCGCCAGCAGCCAAGTGAGCAGGGGAAGGGGCACTGAAGCTTTCTTT
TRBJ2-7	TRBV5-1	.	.	CASSLAGRYEQYF	TGCGCCAGCAGCTTGGCCGGTCGCTACGAGCAGTACTTC
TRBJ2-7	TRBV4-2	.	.	CASSSRAQSYEQYF	TGTGCCAGCAGCTCCAGAGCGCAGAGCTACGAGCAGTACTTC
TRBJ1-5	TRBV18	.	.	CASSPAEGSNQPQHF	TGTGCCAGCTCACCAGCGGAGGGTAGCAATCAGCCCCAGCATTTT
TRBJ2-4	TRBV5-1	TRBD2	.	CASSPGLAGADGDIQYF	TGCGCCAGCAGCCCGGGACTAGCGGGAGCTGATGGAGACATTCAGTACTTC
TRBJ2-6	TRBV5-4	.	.	CASSLADGDFVFLTF	TGTGCCAGCAGCTTGGCCGACGGTGACTTTGTATTCCTGACTTTC
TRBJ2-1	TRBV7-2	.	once	CASSLWGRPGNEQFF	TGTGCCAGCAGCTTATGGGGTAGGCCAGGGAATGAGCAGTTCTTC
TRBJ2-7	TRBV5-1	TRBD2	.	CASSWTSGSYEQYF	TGCGCCAGCAGCTGGACTAGCGGAAGCTACGAGCAGTACTTC
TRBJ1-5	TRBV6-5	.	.	CASSSQGPPQPQHF	TGTGCCAGCAGTTCACAGGGACCTCCTCAGCCCCAGCATTTT
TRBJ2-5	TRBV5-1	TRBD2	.	CASSLAASGRGETQYF	TGCGCCAGCAGCTTGGCGGCTAGCGGGAGAGGAGAGACCCAGTACTTC
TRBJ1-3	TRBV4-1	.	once	CASSQAPGGGNTIYF	TGCGCCAGCAGCCAAGCCCCCGGGGGGGGAAACACCATATATTTT
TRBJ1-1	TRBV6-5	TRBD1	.	CASSGTDTEAFF	TGTGCCAGCAGTGGGACAGACACTGAAGCTTTCTTT
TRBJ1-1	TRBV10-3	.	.	CAISDLMNTEAFF	TGTGCCATCAGTGACCTTATGAACACTGAAGCTTTCTTT
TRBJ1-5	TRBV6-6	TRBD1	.	CASSPTGGAQPQHF	TGTGCCAGCAGCCCGACAGGGGGGGCTCAGCCCCAGCATTTT
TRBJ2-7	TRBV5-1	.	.	CASSFNYEQYF	TGCGCCAGCAGCTTTAACTACGAGCAGTACTTC
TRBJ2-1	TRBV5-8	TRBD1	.	CASRRGTGDINEQFF	TGTGCCAGCAGGCGGGGGACAGGGGACATCAATGAGCAGTTCTTC
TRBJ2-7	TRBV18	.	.	CASSLPDRSGQYF	TGTGCCAGCTCACTGCCCGACAGGTCGGGGCAGTACTTC
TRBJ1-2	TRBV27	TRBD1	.	CASPGGEANYGYTF	TGTGCCAGTCCAGGGGGCGAAGCGAACTATGGCTACACCTTC
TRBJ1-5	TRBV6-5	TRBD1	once	CASSWDRANQPQHF	TGTGCCAGCAGCTGGGACAGGGCTAATCAGCCCCAGCATTTT
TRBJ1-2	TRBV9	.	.	CASSAGGGANYGYTF	TGTGCCAGCAGCGCGGGAGGGGGTGCTAACTATGGCTACACCTTC
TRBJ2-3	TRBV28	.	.	CASRQDTSTDTQYF	TGTGCCAGCCGCCAGGACACTAGCACAGATACGCAGTATTTT
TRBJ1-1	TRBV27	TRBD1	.	CASRSLGRGLRLRYTEAFF	TGTGCCAGCCGGTCCTTGGGCAGGGGGTTGAGACTGAGGTACACTGAAGCTTTCTTT
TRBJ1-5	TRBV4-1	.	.	CASSRTELISNQPQHF	TGCGCCAGCAGCCGGACAGAGCTAATAAGCAATCAGCCCCAGCATTTT
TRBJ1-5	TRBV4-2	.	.	CASSQETEEQPQHF	TGTGCCAGCAGCCAAGAGACGGAGGAGCAGCCCCAGCATTTT